Described below is a single T cell receptor beta chain sequence and its context. Its antigen remains unknown. TCRdb analysed the 5' RACE reads with MiXCR anew, one entry per CDR3 protein. The sample has about 540,000 distinct CDR3 sequences, roughly 22% seen once. This specimen comes from a study of T-cell memory formation after mild COVID-19. General study results and limits: Clones contracting over day 15 to 85 were CD4/CD8 balanced, with later expanders leaning CD4+.

Trimming cost V 8 bases and J 1 base; bases outside gene matches: 2. Germline V gene data show CDR1 as LGHDT and CDR2 as YNNKEL (reference sequence). The length of the CDR3 is 15 residues. Material for sequencing was PBMCs or a T cell subset sorted from them (not recorded which). The source of this sequence is an adult woman who had mild COVID-19 (a few samples of this study predate the infection). Cell type and time point are not known. This rearrangement joins TRBV3-1 to TRBJ2-2, with 12 bases that match TRBD2. Here the CDR3 DNA reads TGTGCCAGCCGGACTAGCGGGATGAACACCGGGGAGCTGTTTTTT. This gives the protein CASRTSGMNTGELFF.